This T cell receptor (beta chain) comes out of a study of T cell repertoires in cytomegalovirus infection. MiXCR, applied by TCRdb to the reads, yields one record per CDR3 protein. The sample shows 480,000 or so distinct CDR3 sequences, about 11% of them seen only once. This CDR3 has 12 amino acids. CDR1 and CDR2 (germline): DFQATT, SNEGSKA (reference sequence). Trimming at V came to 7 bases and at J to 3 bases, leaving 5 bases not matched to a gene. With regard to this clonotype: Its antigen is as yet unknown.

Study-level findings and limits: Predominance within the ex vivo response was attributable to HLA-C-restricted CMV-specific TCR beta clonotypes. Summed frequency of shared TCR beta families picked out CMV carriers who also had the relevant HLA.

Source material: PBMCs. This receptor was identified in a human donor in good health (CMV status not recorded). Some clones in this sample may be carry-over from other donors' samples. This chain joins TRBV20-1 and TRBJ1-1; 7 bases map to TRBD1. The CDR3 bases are TGCAGTGGGGGCAGGGGGGACACTGAAGCTTTCTTT. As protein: CSGGRGDTEAFF.